The text below deals with one TCR beta chain. Generated by immunoSEQ multiplex PCR, the TCRdb table keeps only in-frame clones and is missing some. The repertoire includes tens of thousands of clones, approximately 89% of them detected once, and roughly 9% sits in the top ten. The V end was cut by 5 bases, the J end by 0 bases, with 10 bases between. CDR3 size: 13 residues. CDR1 and CDR2 from the germline V gene are GTSNPN and SVGIG (reference sequence). The data are from a study of PD-1 and CTLA-4 blockade in melanoma. This rearrangement joins TRBV30 to TRBJ1-1, with D unresolved. Sequences were derived from CD8+ T cells from peripheral blood, sampled from a patient given anti-PD-1 treatment. The TCR was taken from a human donor with melanoma. The CDR3 sequence: CAWSINMNTEAFF. CDR3 coding DNA: TGTGCCTGGTCGATTAACATGAACACTGAAGCTTTCTTT.